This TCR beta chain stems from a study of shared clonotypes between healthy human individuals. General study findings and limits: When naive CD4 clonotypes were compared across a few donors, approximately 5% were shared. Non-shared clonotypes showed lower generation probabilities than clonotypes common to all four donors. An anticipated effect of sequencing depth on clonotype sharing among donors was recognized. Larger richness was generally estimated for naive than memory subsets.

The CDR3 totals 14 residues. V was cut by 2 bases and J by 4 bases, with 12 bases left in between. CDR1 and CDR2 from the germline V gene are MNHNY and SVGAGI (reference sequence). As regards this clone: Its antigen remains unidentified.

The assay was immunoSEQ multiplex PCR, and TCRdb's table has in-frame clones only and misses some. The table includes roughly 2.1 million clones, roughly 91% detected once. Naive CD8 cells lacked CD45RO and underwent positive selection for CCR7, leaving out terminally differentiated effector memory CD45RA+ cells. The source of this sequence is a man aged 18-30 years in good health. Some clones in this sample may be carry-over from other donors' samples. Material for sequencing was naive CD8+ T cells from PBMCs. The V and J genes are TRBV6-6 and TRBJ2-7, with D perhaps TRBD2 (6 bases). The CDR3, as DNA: TGTGCCAGCAGTTACACCGGGGGAACTTACGAGCAGTACTTC. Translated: CASSYTGGTYEQYF.